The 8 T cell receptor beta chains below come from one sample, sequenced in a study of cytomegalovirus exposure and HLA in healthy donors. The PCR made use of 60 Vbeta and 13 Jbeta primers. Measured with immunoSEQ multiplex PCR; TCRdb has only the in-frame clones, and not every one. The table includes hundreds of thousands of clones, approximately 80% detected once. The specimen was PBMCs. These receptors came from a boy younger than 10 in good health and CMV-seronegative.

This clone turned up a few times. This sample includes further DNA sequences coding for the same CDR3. The DNA of the CDR3 is TGTGCCAGCAGTTGGAACAGGGACACTGAAGCTTTCTTT. As protein: CASSWNRDTEAFF. The chain combines TRBV6-6 with TRBJ1-1; D is possibly TRBD1 (6 bases). The germline V gene encodes CDR1 MNHNY and CDR2 SVGAGI (reference sequence). This CDR3 region has 13 residues. Trimming took 4 bases from V and 3 from J, leaving 9 bases between them.

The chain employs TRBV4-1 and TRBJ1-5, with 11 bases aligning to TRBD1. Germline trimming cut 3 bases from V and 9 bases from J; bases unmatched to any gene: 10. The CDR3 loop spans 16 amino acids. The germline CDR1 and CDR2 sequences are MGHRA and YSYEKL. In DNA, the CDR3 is TGCGCCAGCAGCCAGGAGGGGACAGGGGGGGGTTGGCCCCAGCATTTT. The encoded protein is CASSQEGTGGGWPQHF.

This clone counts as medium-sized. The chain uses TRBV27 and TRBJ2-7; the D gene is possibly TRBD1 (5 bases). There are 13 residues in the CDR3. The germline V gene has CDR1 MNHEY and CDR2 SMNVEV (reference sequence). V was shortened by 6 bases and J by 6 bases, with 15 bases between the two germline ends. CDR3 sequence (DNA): TGTGCCAGCAGGTTGGGCCCTAGGGGCGAGCAGTACTTC. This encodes CASRLGPRGEQYF.

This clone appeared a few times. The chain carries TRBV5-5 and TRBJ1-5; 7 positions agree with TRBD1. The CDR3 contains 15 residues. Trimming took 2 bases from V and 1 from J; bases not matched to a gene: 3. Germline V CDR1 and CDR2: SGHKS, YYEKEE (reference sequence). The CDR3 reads CASSLGGFSNQPQHF. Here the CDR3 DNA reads TGTGCCAGCAGCTTAGGGGGCTTCAGCAATCAGCCCCAGCATTTT.

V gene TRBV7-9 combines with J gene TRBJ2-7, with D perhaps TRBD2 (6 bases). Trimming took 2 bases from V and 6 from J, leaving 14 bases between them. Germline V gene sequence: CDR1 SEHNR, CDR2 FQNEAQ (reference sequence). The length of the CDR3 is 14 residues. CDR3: CASSLSSGRGEQYF. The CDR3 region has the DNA TGTGCCAGCAGCTTAAGTTCCGGGAGAGGCGAGCAGTACTTC.

CDR3 bases: TGTGCCAGCAGTGAGGGTACAGTTTCTCGGTACGAGCAGTACTTC. Its translation is CASSEGTVSRYEQYF. The V gene is TRBV2, the J gene TRBJ2-7, with unresolved D. The CDR3 is 15 residues long. CDR1 and CDR2 (germline): SNHLY, FYNNEI. The ends were cut back, 3 bases at V and 4 bases at J, with 16 bases in the middle.

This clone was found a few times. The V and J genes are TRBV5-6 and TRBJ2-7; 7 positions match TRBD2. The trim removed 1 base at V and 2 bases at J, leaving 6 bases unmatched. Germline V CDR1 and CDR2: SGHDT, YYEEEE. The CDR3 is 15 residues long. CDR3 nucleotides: TGTGCCAGCAGCTTGCCTAGCGGTCGAACCTACGAGCAGTACTTC. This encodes CASSLPSGRTYEQYF. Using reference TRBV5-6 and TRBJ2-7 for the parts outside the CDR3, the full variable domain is DAGVTQSPTHLIKTRGQQVTLRCSPKSGHDTVSWYQQALGQGPQFIFQYYEEEERQRGNFPDRFSGHQFPNYSSELNVNALLLGDSALYLCASSLPSGRTYEQYFGPGTRLTVT.

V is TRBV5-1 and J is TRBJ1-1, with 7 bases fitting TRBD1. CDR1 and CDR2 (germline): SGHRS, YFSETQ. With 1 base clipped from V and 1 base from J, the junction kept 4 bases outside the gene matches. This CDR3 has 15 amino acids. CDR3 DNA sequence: TGCGCCAGCAGCTTGAGACAGGGAAGGAACACTGAAGCTTTCTTT. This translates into CASSLRQGRNTEAFF.